The 30 T cell receptor beta chains below were found in one sample sequenced in a study of T cells expressing NK-cell markers. TCRdb reworked the 5' RACE reads into one entry per CDR3 protein, no DNA. Its clone listing holds fewer than 550,000 distinct CDR3 sequences. Sequenced: blood T cells: a sorted CD56 or NKG2C T cell subset, CD4+ or CD8+ T cells, or bulk PBMC T cells (not recorded which). The receptors derive from a woman aged 45-65 years in good health.

The gene calls are TRBV7-7 and TRBJ2-6. Germline-derived CDR1 and CDR2 are SSHAT and FNYEAQ (reference sequence). The CDR3 runs to 14 residues. CDR3: CASSPTSGANVLTF.

The chain links TRBV9 to TRBJ1-2; the TCRdb call, TRBD1, lacks DNA for checking. The CDR3 contains 12 residues. Germline assignment: CDR1 SGDLS and CDR2 YYNGEE. CDR3 residues: CASNPTGGGYTF. Combining the CDR3 with reference TRBV9 and TRBJ1-2 gives the whole variable domain DSGVTQTPKHLITATGQRVTLRCSPRSGDLSVYWYQQSLDQGLQFLIQYYNGEERAKGNILERFSAQQFPDLHSELNLSSLELGDSALYFCASNPTGGGYTFGSGTRLTVV.

The chain couples TRBV5-6 to TRBJ2-5; TCRdb reports TRBD1, a call that lacks DNA to check it against. Looked up from germline, CDR1 is SGHDT and CDR2 is YYEEEE. The CDR3 consists of 15 residues. CDR3 in amino acids: CASSTDLRGAETQYF. Combining the CDR3 with reference TRBV5-6 and TRBJ2-5 gives the whole variable domain DAGVTQSPTHLIKTRGQQVTLRCSPKSGHDTVSWYQQALGQGPQFIFQYYEEEERQRGNFPDRFSGHQFPNYSSELNVNALLLGDSALYLCASSTDLRGAETQYFGPGTRLLVL.

The rearrangement uses TRBV4-1 and TRBJ2-3; TCRdb indicates TRBD2, and absent DNA this call remains unverified. In germline, CDR1 is MGHRA, CDR2 YSYEKL. The CDR3 is made up of 20 amino acids. CDR3 sequence reads: CASSQDGSLGLAGGGDTQYF.

The chain joins TRBV5-1 to TRBJ2-1; TCRdb designates TRBD2, a call that cannot be tested without DNA. The V gene's germline CDR1 is SGHRS and CDR2 YFSETQ. The CDR3 has 15 amino acids. CDR3 region: CASTQGLAGGNEQFF.

The V call is TRBV20-1, the J call TRBJ2-5; TCRdb returns TRBD2, unconfirmable since there is no DNA. This CDR3 contains 18 residues. Per the germline V gene, CDR1 is DFQATT and CDR2 is SNEGSKA (reference sequence). Here the CDR3 reads CSARDLGLAGGRLETQYF.

The gene calls are TRBV30 and TRBJ2-1; the TRBD2 assignment by TCRdb is unverifiable without DNA. The CDR3 length is 13 residues. In germline, CDR1 is GTSNPN, CDR2 SVGIG (reference sequence). The CDR3 spells CAHSGRIRGEQFF.

The chain has TRBV7-3 and TRBJ2-3; the TRBD2 assignment by TCRdb is unverifiable without DNA. The CDR3 totals 16 residues. Germline V gene sequence: CDR1 SGHTA, CDR2 FQGTGA. CDR3 amino acids: CASSSQGGAGADTQYF.

V and J are TRBV24-1 and TRBJ1-5; lacking DNA, the TRBD1 call made by TCRdb goes unchecked. The length of the CDR3 is 14 residues. The germline CDR1 and CDR2 sequences are KGHDR and SFDVKD. CDR3 amino acids: CATMQAGSNQPQHF.

The chain has TRBV7-8 and TRBJ2-3; TCRdb designates TRBD2, a call that cannot be tested without DNA. The CDR3 covers 14 residues. CDR1 and CDR2 from the germline V gene are SGHVS and FQNEAQ. CDR3: CASSARRRTDTQYF. Variable domain in full (rest from reference TRBV7-8 and TRBJ2-3): GAGVSQSPRYKVAKRGQDVALRCDPISGHVSLFWYQQALGQGPEFLTYFQNEAQLDKSGLPSDRFFAERPEGSVSTLKIQRTQQEDSAVYLCASSARRRTDTQYFGPGTRLTVL.

The V call is TRBV4-1, the J call TRBJ2-2; TCRdb proposes TRBD1, but this gene call is untestable without DNA. There are 16 residues in the CDR3. The germline V gene has CDR1 MGHRA and CDR2 YSYEKL. CDR3 protein: CASSQGWGPDTGELFF.

This chain's CDR3 is CASSHGQPEQFF. The chain has TRBV6-6 and TRBJ2-1; checking the TCRdb D call of TRBD1 is not possible without DNA. Looked up from germline, CDR1 is MNHNY and CDR2 is SVGAGI (reference sequence). The CDR3 sequence is 12 residues long.

J is TRBJ2-1 and V is TRBV3-1. The CDR3 is 12 amino acids. Germline-derived CDR1 and CDR2 are LGHDT and YNNKEL (reference sequence). The CDR3 region is CASRKMGNEQFF.

The chain carries TRBV12-3 or TRBV12-4 and TRBJ2-5. The CDR3 spans 12 residues. The chain's CDR3 is CASSQGTETQYF.

The rearrangement links TRBV5-1 to TRBJ2-1; TCRdb indicates TRBD1, and absent DNA this call remains unverified. CDR1 SGHRS and CDR2 YFSETQ come from the germline V gene. The CDR3 is 13 amino acids. The CDR3 protein is CASSNRGRVGQFF.

The chain combines TRBV7-8 with TRBJ2-2; TCRdb indicates TRBD2, and absent DNA this call remains unverified. The length of the CDR3 is 14 residues. Germline loops: CDR1 SGHVS, CDR2 FQNEAQ. The CDR3 reads CASELATSLGELFF. The entire variable domain, with the rest obtained from reference TRBV7-8 and TRBJ2-2, is as follows: GAGVSQSPRYKVAKRGQDVALRCDPISGHVSLFWYQQALGQGPEFLTYFQNEAQLDKSGLPSDRFFAERPEGSVSTLKIQRTQQEDSAVYLCASELATSLGELFFGEGSRLTVL.

CDR3: CASSPVGGTLAKNIQYF. The V gene is TRBV7-6, the J gene TRBJ2-4; TCRdb's D call, TRBD1, is unchecked because there is no DNA. The CDR3 is 17 amino acids. Germline loops: CDR1 SGHVS, CDR2 FNYEAQ.

V usage is TRBV2 and J usage is TRBJ2-3; TCRdb outputs TRBD2, but without DNA this stays unchecked. Per germline, CDR1 SNHLY and CDR2 FYNNEI. The CDR3 is made up of 15 amino acids. The CDR3 loop reads CASRATSGRVDTQYF.

V and J are TRBV20-1 and TRBJ1-1; TCRdb's assignment of TRBD1 cannot be checked, as there is no DNA. This CDR3 comprises 16 residues. In germline, CDR1 is DFQATT, CDR2 SNEGSKA (reference sequence). The CDR3 sequence is CSARDSRRGSDTEAFF.

The V and J genes are TRBV12-3 or TRBV12-4 and TRBJ2-3; TCRdb selects TRBD2, and the lack of DNA leaves this call unchecked. The CDR3 sequence is 14 residues long. The CDR3: CASSPWDSGDTQYF.

The chain combines TRBV6-1 with TRBJ1-1; the TRBD1 assignment by TCRdb is unverifiable without DNA. Per the germline V gene, CDR1 is MNHNS and CDR2 is SASEGT. The CDR3 runs 14 residues. CDR3: CAGKGGGEGAEAFF.

The chain joins TRBV9 to TRBJ1-2; TCRdb's D call, TRBD1, is unchecked because there is no DNA. This CDR3 region has 13 residues. The V gene's germline CDR1 is SGDLS and CDR2 YYNGEE. The CDR3 spells CASSVVRGAGYTF.

The J gene is TRBJ2-1, the V gene TRBV5-1; there is no DNA to check the TCRdb D call of TRBD2. The CDR3 has 14 amino acids. Germline V gives CDR1 SGHRS, CDR2 YFSETQ. CDR3 protein: CASSLEAGLHEQFF.

This chain links TRBV19 with TRBJ2-1. Germline assignment: CDR1 LNHDA and CDR2 SQIVND (reference sequence). CDR3 length equals 13 residues. The CDR3 spells CASSADRYNEQFF.

V and J are TRBV7-3 and TRBJ2-1; lacking DNA, the TRBD2 call made by TCRdb goes unchecked. Germline values: CDR1 SGHTA, CDR2 FQGTGA. The CDR3 sequence is 15 residues long. The CDR3: CASSLRTSGSNEQFF. The full variable domain, in which reference TRBV7-3 and TRBJ2-1 provide the parts outside the CDR3, is GAGVSQTPSNKVTEKGKYVELRCDPISGHTALYWYRQSLGQGPEFLIYFQGTGAADDSGLPNDRFFAVRPEGSVSTLKIQRTERGDSAVYLCASSLRTSGSNEQFFGPGTRLTVL.

V usage is TRBV14 and J usage is TRBJ2-1. Germline V gives CDR1 SGHDN, CDR2 FVKESK. The CDR3 runs to 15 residues. CDR3 in amino acids: CASSHGLLSYNEQFF.

The rearrangement uses TRBV11-1 and TRBJ2-4. CDR1 is SGHAT, CDR2 FQDESV, per germline (reference sequence). This CDR3 is built from 16 residues. CDR3 protein: CASSSFGVGSKNIQYF.

V is TRBV20-1 and J is TRBJ2-1; absent DNA, TCRdb's TRBD2 call cannot be checked. Germline-derived CDR1 and CDR2 are DFQATT and SNEGSKA (reference sequence). This CDR3 comprises 14 residues. The CDR3 is CSASPATSANEQFF.

The chain joins TRBV7-8 to TRBJ2-7; as DNA is missing, the TRBD1 call by TCRdb cannot be tested. In germline, CDR1 is SGHVS, CDR2 FQNEAQ. The CDR3 totals 15 residues. The CDR3 here is CASSLSTGAHYEQYF.

The gene calls are TRBV10-2 and TRBJ2-3; as DNA is missing, the TRBD2 call by TCRdb cannot be tested. The CDR3 runs 14 residues. Germline V lookup: CDR1 WSHSY, CDR2 SAAADI. The CDR3 sequence: CASRVAGFTDTQYF.